Following are 13 T cell receptor beta chains from one sample sequenced in a study of response to subunit inactivated influenza vaccine. TCRdb re-called the RT-PCR reads through MiXCR, storing one row per CDR3 protein. The table has around 580,000 distinct CDR3 sequences, about 15% seen once. The material was PBMCs from blood, obtained roughly 12 days after vaccination. The source is a man aged 45-60 years who received an inactivated influenza vaccine.

The table lists this clonotype with many counts. The chain joins TRBV6-5 to TRBJ1-6; the match to TRBD1 covers 7 bases. CDR1 and CDR2 (germline): MNHEY, SVGAGI. V gave up 7 bases and J gave up 8 bases; unmatched junction bases: 17. This CDR3 contains 17 residues. CDR3 in amino acids: CASTVIDRVDPDSPLHF. The CDR3 DNA reads TGTGCCAGCACCGTAATCGACAGGGTGGATCCGGATTCACCCCTCCACTTT.

Many counts were recorded for this clonotype. The chain combines TRBV12-3 or TRBV12-4 with TRBJ2-1, with unresolved D. The CDR3 has 16 amino acids. V was trimmed by 3 bases and J by 7 bases, leaving 19 bases between them. Written as DNA, the CDR3 is TGTGCCAGCAGTTTTAGTTTGGCAGAATGGGTTAATGAGCAGTTCTTC. Its protein product is CASSFSLAEWVNEQFF.

V is TRBV7-2 and J is TRBJ2-7; 10 bases align to TRBD1. With 1 base clipped from V and 5 bases from J, the junction kept 8 bases outside the gene matches. Germline loops: CDR1 SGHTA, CDR2 FQGNSA. This CDR3 contains 16 residues. CDR3 nucleotides: TGTGCCAGCAGCTTAGATTATTACGGGACAGGGGACGAGCAGTACTTC. Translating it yields CASSLDYYGTGDEQYF.

The rearrangement uses TRBV5-1 and TRBJ2-5; TRBD2 agrees at 9 bases. The germline V gene encodes CDR1 SGHRS and CDR2 YFSETQ. CDR3 length equals 15 residues. V lost 6 bases and J lost 2; bases outside the gene matches: 8. The CDR3 sequence is CASTRSSGAQETQYF. CDR3 DNA: TGCGCCAGCACCCGGTCTAGCGGGGCTCAAGAGACCCAGTACTTC.

The rearrangement uses TRBV7-2 and TRBJ2-1; D gene uncertain. V lost 3 bases and J 8 bases, leaving 14 bases between the germline ends. The CDR3 spans 14 residues. Germline V gene data show CDR1 as SGHTA and CDR2 as FQGNSA. The chain's CDR3 is CASSFVGYSHEQFF. The CDR3 DNA is TGTGCCAGCAGCTTCGTGGGTTACAGCCATGAGCAGTTCTTC.

The V call is TRBV6-2 or TRBV6-3, the J call TRBJ2-1; 12 bases map to TRBD2. The CDR3 sequence is 17 residues long. Germline trimming cut 6 bases from V and 8 bases from J; bases unmatched to any gene: 14. Germline V gene data show CDR1 as MNHEY and CDR2 as SVGEGT. This chain's CDR3 is CASSRQLLAGGLHEQFF. The CDR3 DNA is TGTGCCAGCAGCCGTCAGTTGCTAGCGGGAGGGCTCCATGAGCAGTTCTTC.

J is TRBJ2-1 and V is TRBV5-6; 9 bases fit TRBD2. V trimming: 4 bases; J trimming: 0 bases; junction bases outside the gene matches: 5. CDR1 is SGHDT and CDR2 is YYEEEE in the germline V gene. This CDR3 has 16 residues. For the CDR3, the DNA is TGTGCCAGCAGCCCGCGAGCGGGGGGCTCCTACAATGAGCAGTTCTTC. It codes for CASSPRAGGSYNEQFF.

This clonotype has a handful of counts. The rearrangement joins TRBV18 to TRBJ2-1; a possible D gene is TRBD1 (5 bases). V lost 6 bases and J 6 bases, leaving 21 bases between the germline ends. The germline V gene has CDR1 KGHSH and CDR2 LQKENI. The CDR3 extends over 16 amino acids. CDR3 sequence (DNA): TGTGCCAGCTCCCTTGCTATCGGACAAAAAGGCAATGAGCAGTTCTTC. Its protein product is CASSLAIGQKGNEQFF. Full variable domain (remainder filled in from reference TRBV18 and TRBJ2-1): NAGVMQNPRHLVRRRGQEARLRCSPMKGHSHVYWYRQLPEEGLKFMVYLQKENIIDESGMPKERFSAEFPKEGPSILRIQQVVRGDSAAYFCASSLAIGQKGNEQFFGPGTRLTVL.

The table lists this clonotype with a few counts. V and J are TRBV7-9 and TRBJ2-7, with TRBD2 as a possible D gene (5 bases). The CDR3 has 14 residues. Trimming left V 0 bases short and J 3 bases short, with 9 bases between. CDR1 and CDR2 from the germline V gene are SEHNR and FQNEAQ (reference sequence). The CDR3 bases are TGTGCCAGCAGCTTAGCGGAGGCCCTCTACGAGCAGTACTTC. As protein: CASSLAEALYEQYF.

The chain recombines TRBV28 with TRBJ2-1, with TRBD2 matching 7 bases. Trimming cost V 3 bases and J 6 bases; bases outside gene matches: 8. This CDR3 contains 15 residues. Germline CDR1 reads MDHEN; CDR2 reads SYDVKM. The CDR3 sequence is CASSFPAGSVNEQFF. CDR3 nucleotides: TGTGCCAGCAGTTTCCCAGCGGGGAGTGTCAATGAGCAGTTCTTC.

This clonotype was seen only a few times. The gene calls are TRBV14 and TRBJ2-2; D not resolved. Trimming removed 0 bases at V and 7 bases at J, with 12 bases between. Germline CDR1 reads SGHDN; CDR2 reads FVKESK. There are 15 residues in the CDR3. CDR3 amino acids: CASSQDRPSSGELFF. The CDR3 DNA follows: TGTGCCAGCAGCCAAGATCGACCCTCTAGCGGGGAGCTGTTTTTT.

Only a few counts were recorded for this clonotype. V is TRBV21-1 and J is TRBJ1-5; TRBD1, the table's D call, lacks a check against the DNA. TRBV21-1 is a pseudogene. The CDR3 is 14 amino acids. This CDR3 is CASSGRAVDQPQHF. CDR3 in DNA: TGTGCCAGCAGCGGCCGGGCGGTTGACCAGCCCCAGCATTTT.

J is TRBJ2-1 and V is TRBV2; either TRBD1 or TRBD2 may supply D (6 bases each). The length of the CDR3 is 13 residues. Trimming cost V 4 bases and J 8 bases, with 12 bases left between them. CDR1 SNHLY and CDR2 FYNNEI come from the germline V gene. CDR3 in amino acids: CASSVYREDEQFF. Written as DNA, the CDR3 is TGTGCCAGCAGTGTGTACAGGGAGGATGAGCAGTTCTTC. The whole variable domain, remainder taken from reference TRBV2 and TRBJ2-1, is EPEVTQTPSHQVTQMGQEVILRCVPISNHLYFYWYRQILGQKVEFLVSFYNNEISEKSEIFDDQFSVERPDGSNFTLKIRSTKLEDSAMYFCASSVYREDEQFFGPGTRLTVL.